The clone carrying this T cell receptor beta chain was observed at least ten times. The CDR3 covers 14 residues. With 9 bases removed from V and 4 bases from J, the gap between germline ends came to 18 bases. This sample is drawn from a study of human T cells and chemical hapten exposure. TCRdb ran MiXCR on the RACE reads and lists one entry per CDR3 protein. The table records some 98,000 distinct CDR3 sequences, 9.5% to 14% of them present only once. The time point: pre-sensitization, week 0. This sample's treatment: therapeutic diphenylcyclopropenone sensitization with weekly scalp DPC. The sequence derives from a woman between 55 and 75 years old with alopecia areata. Some clones in this sample may be carry-over from other donors' samples. The chain has TRBV12-3 or TRBV12-4 and TRBJ1-1; D call uncertain. The sample was whole blood, taken in connection with sensitization to the hapten diphenylcyclopropenone (DPC). CDR3 protein: CASSPGQEITEAFF. The CDR3 region has the DNA TGTGCCAGTTCGCCCGGGCAGGAGATCACTGAAGCTTTCTTT.